This entry lists 21 T cell receptor beta chains sequenced from one sample in a study of shared clonotypes between healthy human individuals. Profiling relied on immunoSEQ multiplex PCR, and the TCRdb table lists in-frame clones only, not all of them. The data show about 2.4 million clones, with roughly 93% seen just once and 0.36% held by the top ten. Sequencing input: naive CD4+ T cells from PBMCs. Described subset: CD45RA+ positively selected. All receptors come from a man aged 18 to 30 in good health. Some clones in this sample may be carry-over from other donors' samples.

The V gene is TRBV4-3, the J gene TRBJ2-1; TRBD2 matches at 11 bases. Germline V gene sequence: CDR1 LGHNA, CDR2 YSLEER. CDR3 length equals 16 residues. The V and J ends lost 0 bases and 7 bases, in that order; junction bases with no gene match: 5. The CDR3 here is CASSQELAGVWNEQFF. In DNA form, the CDR3 reads TGCGCCAGCAGCCAAGAACTAGCGGGGGTGTGGAATGAGCAGTTCTTC.

This clone was counted once. The genes are TRBV9 and TRBJ1-2; perhaps TRBD1 as D (5 bases). Germline V gives CDR1 SGDLS, CDR2 YYNGEE. The CDR3 loop spans 13 amino acids. V was cut by 4 bases and J by 3 bases, with 10 bases left in between. The CDR3 reads CASSPWDDYGYTF. The DNA of the CDR3 is TGTGCCAGCAGCCCGTGGGACGACTATGGCTACACCTTC. Together with reference TRBV9 and TRBJ1-2, the CDR3 gives the full variable domain: DSGVTQTPKHLITATGQRVTLRCSPRSGDLSVYWYQQSLDQGLQFLIQYYNGEERAKGNILERFSAQQFPDLHSELNLSSLELGDSALYFCASSPWDDYGYTFGSGTRLTVV.

The CDR3 is CAISSGPLRLYNEQFF. The CDR3 DNA sequence: TGTGCCATCAGTTCGGGTCCCTTACGGCTTTACAATGAGCAGTTCTTC. The chain recombines TRBV10-3 with TRBJ2-1, with D unresolved. This CDR3 spans 16 amino acids. Germline assignment: CDR1 ENHRY and CDR2 SYGVKD. Trimming left V 5 bases short and J 4 bases short, with 18 bases between.

V usage is TRBV9 and J usage is TRBJ2-1, with TRBD1 identical over 7 bases. CDR1 and CDR2 from the germline V gene are SGDLS and YYNGEE. The CDR3 sequence is 15 residues long. V dropped 0 bases and J dropped 4; count of bases not matched to a gene: 4. Here the CDR3 DNA reads TGTGCCAGCAGCGTAGCTGGGACAGTGTACAATGAGCAGTTCTTC. Amino acid sequence: CASSVAGTVYNEQFF.

The V call is TRBV18, the J call TRBJ1-2; TRBD1 might be the D (6 bases). There are 16 residues in the CDR3. Trimming left V 1 base short and J 3 bases short, with 15 bases between. Germline V gene sequence: CDR1 KGHSH, CDR2 LQKENI. The CDR3: CASSPRQQGNHYGYTF. CDR3 DNA sequence: TGTGCCAGCTCACCACGACAACAGGGCAACCACTATGGCTACACCTTC. The complete variable domain, with remaining parts taken from reference TRBV18 and TRBJ1-2, reads NAGVMQNPRHLVRRRGQEARLRCSPMKGHSHVYWYRQLPEEGLKFMVYLQKENIIDESGMPKERFSAEFPKEGPSILRIQQVVRGDSAAYFCASSPRQQGNHYGYTFGSGTRLTVV.

This sequence joins TRBV5-5 and TRBJ2-2, with D tentatively TRBD2 (5 bases). Trimming took 2 bases from V and 5 from J, leaving 16 bases between them. The length of the CDR3 is 16 residues. Germline V CDR1 and CDR2: SGHKS, YYEKEE (reference sequence). CDR3 sequence (DNA): TGTGCCAGCAGCTTAGCCGGCCGCCCGGGGACCGGGGAGCTGTTTTTT. This gives the protein CASSLAGRPGTGELFF.

CDR3 sequence: CASSFSPGLVPSTDTQYF. In DNA, the CDR3 is TGTGCCAGCAGCTTTTCTCCGGGACTAGTCCCTTCAACAGATACGCAGTATTTT. The chain couples TRBV7-2 to TRBJ2-3; the match to TRBD2 covers 8 bases. The CDR3 has 18 amino acids. Germline V lookup: CDR1 SGHTA, CDR2 FQGNSA. V was pared by 3 bases and J by 3 bases, with 14 bases of the junction left unmatched.

The rearrangement links TRBV5-4 to TRBJ2-5; tentatively, D is TRBD1 or TRBD2 (6 bases each). The germline V and J ends were trimmed by 4 bases and 4 bases, with 14 bases remaining between them. Germline lookup yields CDR1 SGHNT and CDR2 YYREEE (reference sequence). CDR3 length: 14 amino acids. Here the CDR3 DNA reads TGTGCCAGCAGCGGCAAGGGGGGAGGAGAGACCCAGTACTTC. This encodes CASSGKGGGETQYF. The full variable domain, in which reference TRBV5-4 and TRBJ2-5 provide the parts outside the CDR3, is ETGVTQSPTHLIKTRGQQVTLRCSSQSGHNTVSWYQQALGQGPQFIFQYYREEENGRGNFPPRFSGLQFPNYSSELNVNALELDDSALYLCASSGKGGGETQYFGPGTRLLVL.

On this clone: Additional DNA sequences in this sample encode the identical CDR3. The V gene is TRBV19, the J gene TRBJ1-2; maybe TRBD1 (5 bases). V gave up 3 bases and J gave up 5 bases, with 10 bases separating them. CDR1 LNHDA and CDR2 SQIVND come from the germline V gene (reference sequence). CDR3 length: 13 residues. CDR3 loop: CASSIQGSYGYTF. The CDR3, as DNA: TGTGCCAGTAGTATCCAGGGTTCGTATGGCTACACCTTC. The entire variable domain, with the rest obtained from reference TRBV19 and TRBJ1-2, is as follows: DGGITQSPKYLFRKEGQNVTLSCEQNLNHDAMYWYRQDPGQGLRLIYYSQIVNDFQKGDIAEGYSVSREKKESFPLTVTSAQKNPTAFYLCASSIQGSYGYTFGSGTRLTVV.

The rearrangement joins TRBV7-2 to TRBJ1-2; D gene unclear. This CDR3 spans 14 amino acids. V lost 4 bases and J 0 bases, leaving 9 bases between the germline ends. In germline, CDR1 is SGHTA, CDR2 FQGNSA. CDR3 amino acids: CASSSSPSNYGYTF. Written as DNA, the CDR3 is TGTGCCAGCAGCTCCAGTCCATCTAACTATGGCTACACCTTC.

The table lists this clone with a few counts. The J gene is TRBJ1-2, the V gene TRBV5-4, with TRBD1 matching over 7 bases. J gave up 4 bases and V 3 bases, and 3 bases lay outside the gene matches. This CDR3 region has 13 residues. CDR1 and CDR2 from the germline V gene are SGHNT and YYREEE (reference sequence). Here the CDR3 reads CASSSDRFYGYTF. The CDR3 DNA follows: TGTGCCAGCAGCTCGGACAGGTTCTATGGCTACACCTTC.

V is TRBV15 and J is TRBJ1-5, with D possibly being TRBD1 (5 bases). V was cut by 0 bases and J by 0 bases, with 9 bases left in between. Germline CDR1 and CDR2: LNHNV and YYDKDF (reference sequence). The length of the CDR3 is 16 residues. The CDR3 DNA reads TGTGCCACCAGCAGAGATCGGGGGACTAGCAATCAGCCCCAGCATTTT. This sequence encodes CATSRDRGTSNQPQHF.

Comment on this clone: This specimen includes other DNA sequences encoding the same CDR3. The DNA of the CDR3 is TGTGCCAGCAGCGCGGGACTAGCGGTCTACAATGAGCAGTTCTTC. It translates to CASSAGLAVYNEQFF. The chain combines TRBV7-3 with TRBJ2-1; 11 nucleotides line up with TRBD2. Germline-derived CDR1 and CDR2 are SGHTA and FQGTGA. With V trimmed by 5 bases and J by 3 bases, 3 bases remained unmatched. The CDR3 extends over 15 amino acids.

This chain connects TRBV6-6 to TRBJ1-6, with D hard to call. The CDR3 contains 16 residues. Trimming cost V 8 bases and J 3 bases, with 17 bases left between them. CDR1 is MNHNY, CDR2 SVGAGI, per germline (reference sequence). The CDR3, as DNA: TGTGCCAGCTCTGCCTGGGCATCAGTCTATAATTCACCCCTCCACTTT. Its translation: CASSAWASVYNSPLHF.

This clone has a single count. The V and J genes are TRBV11-2 and TRBJ1-4; no reliable D call. Germline CDR1 reads SGHAT; CDR2 reads FQNNGV. The CDR3 has 14 residues. The V gene lost 2 bases and the J gene lost 6 bases, with 10 bases spanning the gap. CDR3 loop: CASSLNSYDEKLFF. CDR3 sequence (DNA): TGTGCCAGCAGCTTAAATTCCTACGATGAAAAACTGTTTTTT.

The chain is built from TRBV18 and TRBJ1-1; D gene uncertain. The CDR3 consists of 14 residues. CDR1 is KGHSH, CDR2 LQKENI, per germline. The V end was cut by 0 bases, the J end by 7 bases, with 12 bases between. The CDR3 sequence is CASSPPSRTVEAFF. CDR3 bases: TGTGCCAGCTCACCACCGAGTCGAACGGTTGAAGCTTTCTTT. Combining the CDR3 with reference TRBV18 and TRBJ1-1 gives the whole variable domain NAGVMQNPRHLVRRRGQEARLRCSPMKGHSHVYWYRQLPEEGLKFMVYLQKENIIDESGMPKERFSAEFPKEGPSILRIQQVVRGDSAAYFCASSPPSRTVEAFFGQGTRLTVV.

V usage is TRBV29-1 and J usage is TRBJ2-3, with 12 bases fitting TRBD2. CDR1 is SQVTM, CDR2 ANQGSEA, per germline. The length of the CDR3 is 16 residues. The trim removed 7 bases at V and 4 bases at J, leaving 12 bases unmatched. DNA of the CDR3: TGCAGCGGGTCTCCTAGCGGGAGGGCCTCCGCAGATACGCAGTATTTT. Its translation: CSGSPSGRASADTQYF.

The V call is TRBV7-9, the J call TRBJ1-1; 8 nucleotides match TRBD1. Germline V gene lookup returns CDR1 SEHNR and CDR2 FQNEAQ (reference sequence). The ends lost 3 bases at V and 7 bases at J; junction bases unmatched: 10. The CDR3 runs to 15 residues. The CDR3 DNA reads TGTGCCAGCAGCTTTCCGGGACAGGATATGGATGAAGCTTTCTTT. This codes for CASSFPGQDMDEAFF.

This chain joins TRBV6-1 and TRBJ1-3; D uncertain. V was clipped by 4 bases and J by 4 bases, with 11 bases between them. The CDR3 runs to 14 residues. Germline V gives CDR1 MNHNS, CDR2 SASEGT. In DNA form, the CDR3 reads TGTGCCAGCAGTGGTTGGGTTTCCGGAAACACCATATATTTT. Its protein product is CASSGWVSGNTIYF.

This clone turned up a few times. Distinct nucleotide sequences in the sample also encode this CDR3. The V gene is TRBV7-2, the J gene TRBJ1-1; D is ambiguous. The CDR3 is 14 amino acids. Germline CDR1 reads SGHTA; CDR2 reads FQGNSA. Trimming took off 5 bases at V and 0 bases at J, with 10 bases between the two ends. CDR3: CASSLSRVNTEAFF. CDR3 sequence (DNA): TGTGCCAGCAGCCTATCTAGGGTGAACACTGAAGCTTTCTTT. Full variable domain (remainder filled in from reference TRBV7-2 and TRBJ1-1): GAGVSQSPSNKVTEKGKDVELRCDPISGHTALYWYRQSLGQGLEFLIYFQGNSAPDKSGLPSDRFSAERTGGSVSTLTIQRTQQEDSAVYLCASSLSRVNTEAFFGQGTRLTVV.

This sequence joins TRBV29-1 and TRBJ1-3; D possibly corresponds to TRBD1 (6 bases). Trimming took off 5 bases at V and 4 bases at J, with 12 bases between the two ends. CDR3 length equals 13 residues. Germline lookup yields CDR1 SQVTM and CDR2 ANQGSEA. CDR3 DNA: TGCAGCGTTAGGGGGTTCTTGGGAAACACCATATATTTT. It specifies CSVRGFLGNTIYF.